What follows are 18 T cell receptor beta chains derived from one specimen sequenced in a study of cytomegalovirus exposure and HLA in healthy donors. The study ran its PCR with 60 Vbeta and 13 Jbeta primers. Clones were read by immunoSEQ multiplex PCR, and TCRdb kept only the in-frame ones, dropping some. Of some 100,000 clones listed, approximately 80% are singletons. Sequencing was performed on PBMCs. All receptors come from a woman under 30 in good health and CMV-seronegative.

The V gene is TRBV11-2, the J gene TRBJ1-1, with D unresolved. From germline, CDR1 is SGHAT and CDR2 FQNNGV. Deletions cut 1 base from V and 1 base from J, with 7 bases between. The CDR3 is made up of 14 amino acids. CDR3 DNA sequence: TGTGCCAGCAGCTTAGTGTCCAGGAACACTGAAGCTTTCTTT. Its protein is CASSLVSRNTEAFF.

CDR3 coding DNA: TGTGCCAGCAGCTTAGATCGTATAGAACTTAATGAAAAACTGTTTTTT. It yields the protein CASSLDRIELNEKLFF. The J gene is TRBJ1-4, the V gene TRBV11-3; D gene ambiguous. Trimming stripped 0 bases from V and 4 bases from J, with 12 bases between. This CDR3 comprises 16 residues. CDR1 is SGHNT, CDR2 YENEEA, per germline.

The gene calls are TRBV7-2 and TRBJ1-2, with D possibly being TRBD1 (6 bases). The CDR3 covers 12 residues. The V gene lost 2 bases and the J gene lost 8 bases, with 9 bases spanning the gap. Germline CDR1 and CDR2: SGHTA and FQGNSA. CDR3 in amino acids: CASSLRRGGYTF. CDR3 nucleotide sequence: TGTGCCAGCAGCTTAAGAAGGGGGGGCTACACCTTC.

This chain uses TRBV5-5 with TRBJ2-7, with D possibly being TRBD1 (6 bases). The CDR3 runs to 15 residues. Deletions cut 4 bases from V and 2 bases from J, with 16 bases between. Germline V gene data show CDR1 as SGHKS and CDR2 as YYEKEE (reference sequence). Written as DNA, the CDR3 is TGTGCCAGCAGCGCGGCCTGGGACAACGCCTACGAGCAGTACTTC. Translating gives CASSAAWDNAYEQYF.

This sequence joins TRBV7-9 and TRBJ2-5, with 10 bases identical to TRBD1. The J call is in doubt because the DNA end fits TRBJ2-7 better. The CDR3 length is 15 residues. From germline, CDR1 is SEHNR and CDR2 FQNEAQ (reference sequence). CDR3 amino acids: CASSFTTGGLYEQYF. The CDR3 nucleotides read TGTGCCAGCAGCTTTACGACAGGGGGCCTCTACGAGCAGTACTTC.

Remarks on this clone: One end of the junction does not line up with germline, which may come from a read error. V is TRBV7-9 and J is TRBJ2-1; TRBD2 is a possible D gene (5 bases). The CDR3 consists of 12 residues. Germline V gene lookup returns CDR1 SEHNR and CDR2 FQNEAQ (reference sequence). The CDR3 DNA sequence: TGTTCCAGCAGCTTTTTGGACTGGTTTCAGTTCTTC. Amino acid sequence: CSSSFLDWFQFF. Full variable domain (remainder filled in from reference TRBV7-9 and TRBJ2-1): DTGVSQNPRHKITKRGQNVTFRCDPISEHNRLYWYRQTLGQGPEFLTYFQNEAQLEKSRLLSDRFSAERPKGSFSTLEIQRTEQGDSAMYLCSSSFLDWFQFFGPGTRLTVL.

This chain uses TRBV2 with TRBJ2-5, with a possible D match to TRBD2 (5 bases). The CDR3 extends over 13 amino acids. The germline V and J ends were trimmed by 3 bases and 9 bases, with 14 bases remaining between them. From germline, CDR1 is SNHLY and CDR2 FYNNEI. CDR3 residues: CASSDRGPFSQYF. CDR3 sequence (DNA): TGTGCCAGCAGTGATCGGGGTCCGTTCTCCCAGTACTTC.

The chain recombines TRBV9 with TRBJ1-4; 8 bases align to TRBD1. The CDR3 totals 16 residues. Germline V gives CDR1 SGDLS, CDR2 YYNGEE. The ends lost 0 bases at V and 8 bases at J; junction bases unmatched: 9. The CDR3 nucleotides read TGTGCCAGCAGCGTAGGGGCTGTGACAGGGGCCGAAAAACTGTTTTTT. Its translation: CASSVGAVTGAEKLFF.

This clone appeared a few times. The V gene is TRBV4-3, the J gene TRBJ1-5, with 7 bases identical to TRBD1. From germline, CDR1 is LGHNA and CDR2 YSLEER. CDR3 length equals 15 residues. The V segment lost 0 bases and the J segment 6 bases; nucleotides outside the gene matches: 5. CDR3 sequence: CASSQDRGGGQPQHF. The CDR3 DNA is TGCGCCAGCAGCCAAGATCGAGGGGGCGGTCAGCCCCAGCATTTT.

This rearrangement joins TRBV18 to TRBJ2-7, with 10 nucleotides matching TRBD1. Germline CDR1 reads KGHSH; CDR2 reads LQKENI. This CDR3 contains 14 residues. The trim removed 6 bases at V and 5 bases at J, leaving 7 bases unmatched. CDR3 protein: CASSRDRGYNEQYF. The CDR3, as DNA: TGTGCCAGCTCGCGGGACAGGGGTTACAACGAGCAGTACTTC.

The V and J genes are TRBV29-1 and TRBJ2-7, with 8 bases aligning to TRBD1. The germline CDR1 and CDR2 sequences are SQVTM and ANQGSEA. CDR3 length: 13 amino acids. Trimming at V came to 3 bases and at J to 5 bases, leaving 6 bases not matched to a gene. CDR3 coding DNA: TGCAGCGTTGACATCGCAGGGGGCGACGAGCAGTACTTC. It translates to CSVDIAGGDEQYF.

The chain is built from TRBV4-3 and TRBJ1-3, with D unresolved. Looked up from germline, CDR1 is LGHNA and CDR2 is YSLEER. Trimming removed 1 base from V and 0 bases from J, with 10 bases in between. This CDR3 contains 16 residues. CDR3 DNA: TGCGCCAGCAGCCAAGGGGTTCCGGGCTCTGGAAACACCATATATTTT. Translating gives CASSQGVPGSGNTIYF.

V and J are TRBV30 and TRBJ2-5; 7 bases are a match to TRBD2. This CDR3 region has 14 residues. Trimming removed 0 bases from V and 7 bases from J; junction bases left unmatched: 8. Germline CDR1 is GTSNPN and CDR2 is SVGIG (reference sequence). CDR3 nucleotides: TGTGCCTGGAGTGTACGGGGAGGGTATGGGACCCAGTACTTC. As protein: CAWSVRGGYGTQYF.

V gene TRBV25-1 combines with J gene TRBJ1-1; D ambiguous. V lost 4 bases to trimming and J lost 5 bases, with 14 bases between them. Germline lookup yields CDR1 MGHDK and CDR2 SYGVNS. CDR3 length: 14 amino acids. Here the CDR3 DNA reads TGTGCCAGCAGTGGACGGTCACCGGGAACTGAAGCTTTCTTT. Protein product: CASSGRSPGTEAFF.

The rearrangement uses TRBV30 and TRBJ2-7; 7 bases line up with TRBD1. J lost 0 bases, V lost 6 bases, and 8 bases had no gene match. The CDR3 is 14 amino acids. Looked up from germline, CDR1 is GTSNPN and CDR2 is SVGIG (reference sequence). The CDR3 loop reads CACDSGGSSYEQYF. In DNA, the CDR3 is TGTGCCTGCGACTCAGGGGGAAGCTCCTACGAGCAGTACTTC.

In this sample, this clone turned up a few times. CDR3 DNA: TGTGCCAGCAGTTTGAGGCAGAGCAATCAGCCCCAGCATTTT. It yields the protein CASSLRQSNQPQHF. The chain recombines TRBV27 with TRBJ1-5; no firm D call. CDR3 length: 14 residues. Germline CDR1 reads MNHEY; CDR2 reads SMNVEV (reference sequence). The V end was cut by 3 bases, the J end by 1 base, with 7 bases between.

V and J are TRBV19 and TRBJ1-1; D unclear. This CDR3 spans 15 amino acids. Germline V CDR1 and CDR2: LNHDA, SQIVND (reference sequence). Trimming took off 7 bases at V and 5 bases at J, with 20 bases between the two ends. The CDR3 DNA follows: TGTGCCAGTACCGCCCGAGGGATAGCCCGGACTGAAGCTTTCTTT. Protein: CASTARGIARTEAFF.

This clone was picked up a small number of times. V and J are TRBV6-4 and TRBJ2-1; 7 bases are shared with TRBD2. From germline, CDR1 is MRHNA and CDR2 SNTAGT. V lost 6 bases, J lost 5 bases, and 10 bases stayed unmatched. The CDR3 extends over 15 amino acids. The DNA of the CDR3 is TGTGCCAGCAGCGATCAAGCGGGATCACACAATGAGCAGTTCTTC. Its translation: CASSDQAGSHNEQFF.